This note documents a single T cell receptor beta chain sequence. Its antigen is not known. The data are from a study of PD-1 blockade in classical Hodgkin lymphoma. Study results and limitations: Diversity in CD4+ TCRs, unlike that measured in CD8+ TCRs, had risen significantly by C4D1. The baseline diversity of complete responders showed similarity to that of newly diagnosed patients.

Exposure to brentuximab vedotin varied, and each patient had relapsed following autologous stem cell transplantation. V gave up 5 bases and J gave up 3 bases; unmatched junction bases: 10. CDR1 and CDR2 (germline): SGHNT, YENEEA. The CDR3 sequence is 15 residues long. Method: immunoSEQ multiplex PCR; TCRdb's copy keeps in-frame clones and lacks some. The table shows tens of thousands of clones, with approximately 85% occurring only once. This rearrangement joins TRBV11-3 to TRBJ2-7; TRBD1 aligns across 7 bases. The specimen was peripheral blood mononuclear cells (PBMCs), collected at baseline. The receptor was isolated from a human donor with classical Hodgkin lymphoma. This CDR3 reads CASSTFRDSFYEQYF. CDR3 nucleotide sequence: TGTGCCAGCAGCACCTTCCGGGACAGCTTCTACGAGCAGTACTTC.